The source of this TCR beta chain is a study of T cell repertoires and Cas9 in healthy adults. V shed 3 bases and J shed 2 bases, with 11 bases lying between them. Germline V gene lookup returns CDR1 SGHDT and CDR2 YYEEEE. This CDR3 has 15 amino acids. The assay was immunoSEQ multiplex PCR, and TCRdb's table has in-frame clones only and misses some. The sample contains some 15,000 clones, 89% of which appear only once. This clone came up once. Sequenced input: Tregs (CD4+, CD25+, CD127-, CD137-, CD154-) from PBMCs; culture status not recorded. This receptor was identified in a human donor in good health. The J gene is TRBJ2-2, the V gene TRBV5-6; D is perhaps TRBD1 or TRBD2 (5 bases each). CDR3 sequence (DNA): TGTGCCAGCAGCTCGGGGCCGGGAAACACCGGGGAGCTGTTTTTT. It translates to CASSSGPGNTGELFF.